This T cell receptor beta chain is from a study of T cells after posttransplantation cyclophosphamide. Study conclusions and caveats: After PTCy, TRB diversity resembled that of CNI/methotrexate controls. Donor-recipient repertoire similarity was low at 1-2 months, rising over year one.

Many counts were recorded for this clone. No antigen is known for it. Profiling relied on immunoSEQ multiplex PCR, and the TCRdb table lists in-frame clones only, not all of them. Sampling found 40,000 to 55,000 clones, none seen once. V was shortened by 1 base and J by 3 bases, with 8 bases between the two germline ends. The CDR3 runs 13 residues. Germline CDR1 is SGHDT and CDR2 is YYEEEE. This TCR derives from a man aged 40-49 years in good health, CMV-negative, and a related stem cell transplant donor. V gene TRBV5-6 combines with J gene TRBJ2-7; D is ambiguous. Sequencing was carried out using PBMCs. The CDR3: CASSLFTYYEQYF. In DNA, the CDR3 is TGTGCCAGCAGCTTGTTTACTTACTACGAGCAGTACTTC.